The sequence of this TCR beta chain was determined in a study of blood T cell repertoires in COVID-19. Study context: The cDNA or gDNA used as material had been derived from T cells, B-cell-depleted T cells, or PBMCs.

The germline CDR1 and CDR2 sequences are LNHNV and YYDKDF (reference sequence). Trimming removed 0 bases from V and 5 bases from J, with 13 bases in between. CDR3 length equals 15 residues. Authors' data handling: Estimation of nucleated cell counts relied on the amplification of reference gene primers. Clones were read by immunoSEQ multiplex PCR, and TCRdb kept only the in-frame ones, dropping some. V, J and clone size derive from that table, while D and trimming were established from the DNA sequence. The sample holds roughly 91,000 clones, approximately 82% seen once. The sequence came from a woman of 80 years or more with acute or convalescent COVID-19. The source material was peripheral blood. The rearrangement uses TRBV15 and TRBJ1-1; D is undetermined. The CDR3 loop reads CATSRDTVGGTEAFF. CDR3 nucleotide sequence: TGTGCCACCAGCAGAGATACAGTGGGTGGGACTGAAGCTTTCTTT.